Each of the 18 T cell receptor beta chains below was sequenced from the same sample in a study of T cells in Graves' hyperthyroidism and ophthalmopathy. The source material, RNA transcripts, was used to amplify TCR beta CDR3 regions. HTBI primers were employed in a first-round RT-PCR of the TCR CDR3. In TCRdb, the multiplex PCR reads were re-called with MiXCR into one record per CDR3 protein. The data show 300,000 to 400,000 distinct CDR3 sequences, 15% to 20% seen once. Source material: blood. The receptor source for this set is a man aged 18 to 29 with Graves' ophthalmopathy.

The table lists this clonotype with a few counts. The chain employs TRBV3-1 and TRBJ2-1; D may be TRBD1 or TRBD2 (5 bases each). CDR3 length: 16 residues. Trimming stripped 4 bases from V and 7 bases from J, with 20 bases between. Germline values: CDR1 LGHDT, CDR2 YNNKEL (reference sequence). The CDR3 DNA follows: TGTGCCAGCAGCCGGAACCGGGACCCCATTGGGAATGAGCAGTTCTTC. Its translation is CASSRNRDPIGNEQFF.

Ten or more counts support this clonotype. The chain combines TRBV6-1 with TRBJ1-5; D perhaps matches TRBD1 (6 bases). The CDR3 contains 15 residues. The V and J ends lost 7 bases and 3 bases respectively, with 16 bases between them. The germline gives CDR1 MNHNS, CDR2 SASEGT. In DNA form, the CDR3 reads TGTGCCAGCACCCTTGCTGGGACAAACAATCAGCCCCAGCATTTT. Its translation is CASTLAGTNNQPQHF.

As regards this clonotype: A read error may explain this, as a much larger clone is one base away. DNA of the CDR3: TGTGCCATCAGTCTCAGGGATGGCAATCAGCCCCAGCATTTT. This codes for CAISLRDGNQPQHF. The chain links TRBV10-3 to TRBJ1-5; tentative D call: TRBD1 (5 bases). Trimming pared 5 bases from V and 2 bases from J, leaving 10 bases between. This CDR3 is built from 14 residues. Germline V CDR1 and CDR2: ENHRY, SYGVKD.

This clonotype was seen at least ten times. The chain employs TRBV7-9 and TRBJ2-3, with 10 positions matching TRBD2. Germline CDR1 is SEHNR and CDR2 is FQNEAQ (reference sequence). This CDR3 comprises 19 residues. V dropped 6 bases and J dropped 0; count of bases not matched to a gene: 15. CDR3 residues: CASRGGAGGLAPSTDTQYF. Written as DNA, the CDR3 is TGTGCCAGCAGAGGCGGTGCAGGGGGACTAGCGCCTAGCACAGATACGCAGTATTTT.

This clonotype has a handful of counts. The V call is TRBV7-9, the J call TRBJ1-1; the D is unclear. The CDR3 runs 14 residues. V lost 1 base and J lost 4, with 10 bases in between. Germline-derived CDR1 and CDR2 are SEHNR and FQNEAQ (reference sequence). The CDR3 DNA follows: TGTGCCAGCAGCTTAGGGGATGTCGGCACTGAAGCTTTCTTT. Translating it yields CASSLGDVGTEAFF.

This clonotype came up a few times. The chain couples TRBV12-3 or TRBV12-4 to TRBJ2-4; the match to TRBD1 covers 8 bases. V shed 6 bases and J 0 bases; nucleotides not matched to a gene: 7. The CDR3 extends over 16 amino acids. CDR3 DNA: TGTGCCAGCAGCCAGTGGACAGGGCTAGCCAAAAACATTCAGTACTTC. It encodes CASSQWTGLAKNIQYF.

This clonotype was picked up a small number of times. One junction end does not reproduce the germline sequence, and a read error may be involved. The chain recombines TRBV10-3 with TRBJ2-5, with D hard to call. Germline CDR1 ENHRY, CDR2 SYGVKD. This CDR3 has 14 residues. In nucleotides, the CDR3 is TGTGCCATCAGTGAGTCGCCCGACCAAAAGACCCAGTACTTC. As protein: CAISESPDQKTQYF.

This clonotype was recorded a few times. J is TRBJ2-1 and V is TRBV7-2; D not resolved. Germline V gives CDR1 SGHTA, CDR2 FQGNSA. The V gene lost 1 base and the J gene lost 0 bases, with 7 bases spanning the gap. This CDR3 spans 15 amino acids. The CDR3 loop is CASSLGSFSYNEQFF. DNA of the CDR3: TGTGCCAGCAGCTTAGGGTCTTTCTCCTACAATGAGCAGTTCTTC.

This clonotype occurred many times. The gene calls are TRBV3-1 and TRBJ2-1; TRBD2 matches 15 bases. V shed 4 bases and J 8 bases; nucleotides not matched to a gene: 3. Germline lookup yields CDR1 LGHDT and CDR2 YNNKEL (reference sequence). The length of the CDR3 is 15 residues. In nucleotides, the CDR3 is TGTGCCAGCAGCCTCGGACTAGCGGGGGGGTATGAGCAGTTCTTC. This gives the protein CASSLGLAGGYEQFF.

This chain links TRBV19 with TRBJ2-1; the D is unclear. The CDR3 contains 13 residues. Germline CDR1 and CDR2: LNHDA and SQIVND (reference sequence). With 7 bases removed from V and 9 bases from J, the gap between germline ends came to 16 bases. The CDR3 sequence is CASIKRGNGEQFF. CDR3 DNA: TGTGCCAGTATAAAAAGAGGCAACGGTGAGCAGTTCTTC.

V is TRBV28 and J is TRBJ1-1; D is undetermined. The germline V gene encodes CDR1 MDHEN and CDR2 SYDVKM. Trimming took off 3 bases at V and 3 bases at J, with 17 bases between the two ends. CDR3 length equals 16 residues. CDR3: CASSFETGNLHTEAFF. CDR3 in DNA: TGTGCCAGCAGTTTTGAGACTGGCAATCTGCACACTGAAGCTTTCTTT.

This chain uses TRBV7-9 with TRBJ2-1; 10 positions agree with TRBD2. V lost 6 bases and J lost 2; bases outside the gene matches: 13. This CDR3 has 18 amino acids. CDR1 is SEHNR, CDR2 FQNEAQ, per germline (reference sequence). The CDR3 coding sequence is TGTGCCAGCAGTCGGGACTCTAGCGGGGGCCTTACCTACAATGAGCAGTTCTTC. Residues: CASSRDSSGGLTYNEQFF.

The chain carries TRBV5-1 and TRBJ1-2, with 11 positions matching TRBD1. The length of the CDR3 is 13 residues. V dropped 5 bases and J dropped 7; count of bases not matched to a gene: 4. Per the germline V gene, CDR1 is SGHRS and CDR2 is YFSETQ. The CDR3 here is CASSGQGAPGYTF. The CDR3 DNA reads as TGCGCCAGCAGTGGACAGGGGGCGCCTGGCTACACCTTC.

This clonotype was found a few times. This chain joins TRBV19 and TRBJ2-7, with 8 nucleotides matching TRBD2. Germline V CDR1 and CDR2: LNHDA, SQIVND (reference sequence). After removal of 3 bases from V and 2 bases from J, the junction contained 3 bases not matched to a gene. The CDR3 runs to 14 residues. DNA of the CDR3: TGTGCCAGTAGTATCAGGCGGGGGGCCTACGAGCAGTACTTC. It yields the protein CASSIRRGAYEQYF. Drawing the rest from reference TRBV19 and TRBJ2-7, the complete variable domain is DGGITQSPKYLFRKEGQNVTLSCEQNLNHDAMYWYRQDPGQGLRLIYYSQIVNDFQKGDIAEGYSVSREKKESFPLTVTSAQKNPTAFYLCASSIRRGAYEQYFGPGTRLTVT.

This clonotype was counted at least ten times. This chain links TRBV15 with TRBJ1-1; D unclear. The CDR3 covers 13 residues. Trimming left V 9 bases short and J 6 bases short, with 17 bases between. CDR1 is LNHNV and CDR2 is YYDKDF in the germline V gene (reference sequence). The CDR3 DNA is TGTGCCACAGGACCCTGGGTTGATGCTGAAGCTTTCTTT. Translating it yields CATGPWVDAEAFF.

This clonotype was counted a few times. The CDR3 loop is CASSPFRYGYTF. In nucleotides, the CDR3 is TGTGCCAGCAGCCCCTTTCGATATGGCTACACCTTC. This chain connects TRBV28 to TRBJ1-2, with D unclear. V was pared by 6 bases and J by 5 bases, with 10 bases between. Germline loops: CDR1 MDHEN, CDR2 SYDVKM. CDR3 length: 12 residues.

This clonotype was seen at least ten times. V gene TRBV11-2 combines with J gene TRBJ2-7; D may be TRBD2 (6 bases). Germline V lookup: CDR1 SGHAT, CDR2 FQNNGV. V was clipped by 6 bases and J by 0 bases, with 18 bases between them. The CDR3 has 16 amino acids. The CDR3 bases are TGTGCCAGCAGTCCAATGTTCGCGGGGAGCTCCTACGAGCAGTACTTC. Its translation is CASSPMFAGSSYEQYF.

The chain is built from TRBV11-2 and TRBJ1-5; D might be TRBD1 (6 bases). The V gene lost 5 bases and the J gene lost 0 bases, with 14 bases spanning the gap. The germline V gene encodes CDR1 SGHAT and CDR2 FQNNGV. The CDR3 has 16 residues. CDR3 in amino acids: CASSPQGTYSNQPQHF. In DNA form, the CDR3 reads TGTGCCAGCAGCCCACAGGGTACCTATAGCAATCAGCCCCAGCATTTT.